The rows below give T cell receptor beta chains drawn from one sample of a study of T cell repertoires in ileal Crohn's disease. Data came from immunoSEQ multiplex PCR; TCRdb stores just in-frame clones and leaves some out. This table holds around 15,000 clones, under 95% found once. The sequencing sample was made of ileal tissue. The receptors were sampled from an adult with Crohn's disease. CDR3s include the opening cysteine and the closing phenylalanine or tryptophan. D genes are given only for firm matches. Clone size is shown for a subset of rows, as once, few, many or a class of expanded clone.

TRBV18	TRBD1	NA	TRBJ2-2	TGTGCCAGCTCACCACCATTCCCAGGGGGGAACACCGGGGAGCTGTTTTTT	CASSPPFPGGNTGELFF
TRBV7-8	NA	few	TRBJ2-7	TGTGCCAGCAGCTTAGGGACAGTATCCTACGAGCAGTACTTC	CASSLGTVSYEQYF
TRBV7-3	TRBD2	NA	TRBJ2-2	TGTGCCAGCAGCTTAGCGGGGGGGCCCGGGGAGCTGTTTTTT	CASSLAGGPGELFF
TRBV13	TRBD1	NA	TRBJ1-1	TGTGCCAGCAGCTCAGGGGGCTTCGGAGCTTTCTTT	CASSSGGFGAFF
TRBV30	NA	NA	TRBJ1-4	TGTGCCTGGAGTTCCAGCGAAATGGTGTTTTTT	CAWSSSEMVFF
TRBV6-1	NA	NA	TRBJ1-3	TGTGCCAGCAGTGACTTCAGGGGCGAAGGAAACACCATATATTTT	CASSDFRGEGNTIYF
TRBV7-9	TRBD1	NA	TRBJ1-1	TGTGCCAGCATCCTACAGGGGAGGTATAGCACTGAAGCTTTCTTT	CASILQGRYSTEAFF
TRBV9	TRBD1	NA	TRBJ1-2	TGTGCCAGCAGCGTGAGAGACAGGGCCCTCCTTAACTATGGCTACACCTTC	CASSVRDRALLNYGYTF
TRBV7-9	NA	NA	TRBJ2-3	TGTGCCAGCAGTCGTACAGGGAGCGGCACAGATACGCAGTATTTT	CASSRTGSGTDTQYF
TRBV7-2	TRBD2	NA	TRBJ2-1	TGTGCCAGCAGCCCTTCTTTTGCGGGGGGTTACAATGAGCAGTTCTTC	CASSPSFAGGYNEQFF
TRBV18	NA	NA	TRBJ1-1	TGTGCCAGCTCCCGGACTGCAACTGAAGCTTTCTTT	CASSRTATEAFF
TRBV5-1	NA	once	TRBJ1-1	TGCGCCAGCAGGCTTGCCAGTTCGAACACTGAAGCTTTCTTT	CASRLASSNTEAFF
TRBV18	TRBD2	NA	TRBJ2-3	TGTGCCAGCTCAACAACGGGCGGGGGTAACACAGATACGCAGTATTTT	CASSTTGGGNTDTQYF
TRBV7-3	NA	once	TRBJ2-7	TGTGCCAGCAGCCCGGGTAGAAGCTCCTACGAGCAGTACTTC	CASSPGRSSYEQYF
TRBV10-3	TRBD2	once	TRBJ2-1	TGTGCCATCAGTGATACTCGTCTAAGCGGGGGGGCCAATGAGCAGTTCTTC	CAISDTRLSGGANEQFF
TRBV6-1	NA	NA	TRBJ2-6	TGTGCCAGCAGTGACAACTCTGGGGCCAACGTCCTGACTTTC	CASSDNSGANVLTF
TRBV5-5	TRBD1	NA	TRBJ1-4	TGTGCCAGCAGACAGGGGGGGATTAGAGCAACTAATGAAAAACTGTTTTTT	CASRQGGIRATNEKLFF
TRBV4-1	NA	NA	TRBJ2-3	TGCGCCAGCAGCCAAAGGACTGGATACACAGATACGCAGTATTTT	CASSQRTGYTDTQYF
TRBV5-1	TRBD1	NA	TRBJ2-4	TGCGCCAGCAGCCTGGACAGGGTCGGAAACATTCAGTACTTC	CASSLDRVGNIQYF
TRBV6-1	NA	NA	TRBJ1-2	TGTGCCAGCAGTGAGACTCCGAACAACTATGGCTACACCTTC	CASSETPNNYGYTF
TRBV5-6	NA	NA	TRBJ1-1	TGTGCCAGCAGCTCTAGGGGGACTGAAGCTTTCTTT	CASSSRGTEAFF